The 3 T cell receptor beta chains below were found in one sample sequenced in a study of PD-1 blockade in classical Hodgkin lymphoma (dated by TCRdb to the early 2020s). This specimen's time point label, interpreted: cycle 4 day 1 (C4D1), after more than five weeks of nivolumab. Every trial patient had relapsed after autologous stem cell transplantation, and cohorts A, B and C differed in prior brentuximab vedotin exposure. A Miltenyi CD4+ T cell isolation kit was used for magnetic negative selection to purify CD4+ T cells from thawed PBMCs. To prepare the library, the immunoSEQ multiplex PCR assay was applied. Held by TCRdb, this immuneACCESS table contains in-frame sequences only and omits some clones. Under half of the omission traces to an unresolved V gene where checked; the cause of the rest is unknown. The sample contains over 15,000 clones, 70% of them found a single time. In total, the top ten clones hold approximately 2.7% of the sample.

The source was CD4+ T cells from blood, collected before the fourth cycle of nivolumab. These receptors came from a human donor with classical Hodgkin lymphoma.

This chain connects TRBV19 to TRBJ1-3; D is unclear. Germline values: CDR1 LNHDA, CDR2 SQIVND (reference sequence). Trimming shortened V by 0 bases and J by 0 bases, and 9 bases separated the two germline ends. CDR3 length: 16 residues. The CDR3 region is CASSIEGPNSGNTIYF. In nucleotides, the CDR3 is TGTGCCAGTAGTATAGAGGGCCCGAACTCTGGAAACACCATATATTTT.

This clone was counted only a few times. The V call is TRBV5-1, the J call TRBJ2-7; TRBD1 agrees at 10 bases. CDR3 length: 14 residues. Per the germline V gene, CDR1 is SGHRS and CDR2 is YFSETQ. J lost 5 bases, V lost 0 bases, and 2 bases had no gene match. CDR3 sequence reads: CASSLVGTGDEQYF. The DNA for the CDR3 is TGCGCCAGCAGCTTGGTCGGGACAGGGGACGAGCAGTACTTC.

This chain uses TRBV28 with TRBJ2-7; D remains unclear. Trimming shortened V by 4 bases and J by 2 bases, and 6 bases separated the two germline ends. The CDR3 runs to 12 residues. The V gene's germline CDR1 is MDHEN and CDR2 SYDVKM. In DNA, the CDR3 is TGTGCCAGCAGTTCCCCGCCCTACGAGCAGTACTTC. It encodes CASSSPPYEQYF. The entire variable domain, with the rest obtained from reference TRBV28 and TRBJ2-7, is as follows: DVKVTQSSRYLVKRTGEKVFLECVQDMDHENMFWYRQDPGLGLRLIYFSYDVKMKEKGDIPEGYSVSREKKERFSLILESASTNQTSMYLCASSSPPYEQYFGPGTRLTVT.